One sample yielded the 7 T cell receptor beta chains listed below, sequenced in a study of shared clonotypes between healthy human individuals. Profiled with immunoSEQ multiplex PCR; TCRdb holds only in-frame clones, not every one. The sample carries roughly 2.6 million clones, roughly nine tenths recorded once. What was sequenced was naive CD4+ T cells sorted from blood. Subset denoted: CD45RA+ positively selected. The source of these receptors is a man between 18 and 35 years old in good health.

The J gene is TRBJ2-3, the V gene TRBV18, with TRBD1 matching over 7 bases. J was trimmed by 0 bases and V by 3 bases; bases with no gene match: 12. Per the germline V gene, CDR1 is KGHSH and CDR2 is LQKENI. The CDR3 has 18 amino acids. This CDR3 is CASSPRPGQAISTDTQYF. The CDR3 DNA sequence: TGTGCCAGCTCACCGCGCCCTGGACAGGCCATAAGCACAGATACGCAGTATTTT.

This rearrangement joins TRBV5-4 to TRBJ1-1; maybe TRBD1 (6 bases). CDR3 length equals 13 residues. V shed 5 bases and J shed 5 bases, with 13 bases lying between them. CDR1 and CDR2 (germline): SGHNT, YYREEE (reference sequence). Written as DNA, the CDR3 is TGTGCCAGCAGTCGTAACAGGGAAACTGAAGCTTTCTTT. Translated, it gives CASSRNRETEAFF.

In this sample, this clone turned up a few times. The rearrangement links TRBV25-1 to TRBJ1-1, with TRBD1 matching over 10 bases. CDR1 is MGHDK and CDR2 is SYGVNS in the germline V gene. The length of the CDR3 is 13 residues. Trimming cost V 8 bases and J 7 bases; bases outside gene matches: 7. The CDR3 nucleotides are TGTGCCAGCGGGGGACAGGGGTGGGATGAAGCTTTCTTT. It codes for CASGGQGWDEAFF.

The chain joins TRBV5-1 to TRBJ2-6; TRBD1 aligns across 8 bases. CDR1 SGHRS and CDR2 YFSETQ come from the germline V gene. With V trimmed by 6 bases and J by 4 bases, 27 bases remained unmatched. This CDR3 has 22 residues. The CDR3 sequence: CASTTHRLALDREGEGANVLTF. The CDR3 DNA reads as TGCGCCAGCACCACCCATCGGTTGGCCCTGGACAGGGAAGGTGAAGGGGCCAACGTCCTGACTTTC.

The J gene is TRBJ2-3, the V gene TRBV4-1; 10 nucleotides match TRBD2. This CDR3 has 16 residues. Looked up from germline, CDR1 is MGHRA and CDR2 is YSYEKL. V lost 3 bases, J lost 4 bases, and 7 bases stayed unmatched. The CDR3 nucleotides read TGCGCCAGCAGCCAGGGTATAGCGGGGGGATCAGATACGCAGTATTTT. Its protein is CASSQGIAGGSDTQYF.

V usage is TRBV27 and J usage is TRBJ2-7; D call uncertain. This CDR3 comprises 13 residues. V was pared by 2 bases and J by 3 bases, with 8 bases between. CDR1 MNHEY and CDR2 SMNVEV come from the germline V gene (reference sequence). The DNA of the CDR3 is TGTGCCAGCAGTTTAAAGGGCAACTACGAGCAGTACTTC. Its translation is CASSLKGNYEQYF.

The genes are TRBV6-5 and TRBJ1-1; TRBD1 agrees at 9 bases. The CDR3 totals 14 residues. Looked up from germline, CDR1 is MNHEY and CDR2 is SVGAGI. Unmatched junction bases numbered 2, after V lost 6 bases and J lost 0 bases. The CDR3 spells CASRGTGMNTEAFF. CDR3 coding DNA: TGTGCCAGCAGGGGGACAGGGATGAACACTGAAGCTTTCTTT.